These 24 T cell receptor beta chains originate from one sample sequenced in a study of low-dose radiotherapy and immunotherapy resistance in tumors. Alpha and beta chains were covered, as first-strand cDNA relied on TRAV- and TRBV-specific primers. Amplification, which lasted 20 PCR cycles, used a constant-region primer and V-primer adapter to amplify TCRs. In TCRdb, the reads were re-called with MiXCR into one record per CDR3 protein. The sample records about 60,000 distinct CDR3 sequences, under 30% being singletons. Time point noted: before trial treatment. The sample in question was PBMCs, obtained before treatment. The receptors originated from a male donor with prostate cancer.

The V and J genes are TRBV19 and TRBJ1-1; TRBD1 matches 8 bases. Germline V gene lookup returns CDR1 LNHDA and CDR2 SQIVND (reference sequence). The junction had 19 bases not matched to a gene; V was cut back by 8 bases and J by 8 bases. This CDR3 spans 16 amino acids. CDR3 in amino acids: CASRTRGSTGGREAFF. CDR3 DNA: TGTGCCAGTCGTACGAGGGGGAGTACAGGGGGAAGGGAAGCTTTCTTT.

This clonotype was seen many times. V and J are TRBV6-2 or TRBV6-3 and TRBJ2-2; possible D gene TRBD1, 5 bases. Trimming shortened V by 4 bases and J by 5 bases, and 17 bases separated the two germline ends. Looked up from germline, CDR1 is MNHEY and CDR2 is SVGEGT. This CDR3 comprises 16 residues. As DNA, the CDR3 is TGTGCCAGCAGTTCTATAGACAGACGTGGAACCGGGGAGCTGTTTTTT. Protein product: CASSSIDRRGTGELFF.

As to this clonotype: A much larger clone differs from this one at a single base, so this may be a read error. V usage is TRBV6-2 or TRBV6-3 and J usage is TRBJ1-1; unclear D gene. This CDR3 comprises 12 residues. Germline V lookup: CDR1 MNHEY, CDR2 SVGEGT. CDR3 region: CASSHPNTEASF. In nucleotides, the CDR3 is TGTGCCAGCAGTCACCCTAACACTGAAGCTTCCTTT.

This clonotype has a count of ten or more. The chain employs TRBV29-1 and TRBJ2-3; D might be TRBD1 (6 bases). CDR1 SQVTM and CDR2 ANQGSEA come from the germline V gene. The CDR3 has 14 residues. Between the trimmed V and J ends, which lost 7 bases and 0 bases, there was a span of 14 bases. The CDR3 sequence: CSASTGTSTDTQYF. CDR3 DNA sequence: TGCAGCGCATCAACCGGGACAAGCACAGATACGCAGTATTTT.

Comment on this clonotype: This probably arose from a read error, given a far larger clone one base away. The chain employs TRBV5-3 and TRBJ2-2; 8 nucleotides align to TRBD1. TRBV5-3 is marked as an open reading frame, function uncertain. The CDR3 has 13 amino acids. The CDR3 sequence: CARSQDRVGELFF. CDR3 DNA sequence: TGCGCCAGAAGCCAGGACAGGGTCGGGGAGCTGTTTTTT.

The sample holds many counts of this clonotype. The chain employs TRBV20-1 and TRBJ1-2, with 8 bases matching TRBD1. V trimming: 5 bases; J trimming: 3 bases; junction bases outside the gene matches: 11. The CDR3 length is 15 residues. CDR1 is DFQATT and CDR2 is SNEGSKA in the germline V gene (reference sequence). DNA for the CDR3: TGCAGTGCTCCCCCCCAGGGGGCATTGGACTATGGCTACACCTTC. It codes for CSAPPQGALDYGYTF.

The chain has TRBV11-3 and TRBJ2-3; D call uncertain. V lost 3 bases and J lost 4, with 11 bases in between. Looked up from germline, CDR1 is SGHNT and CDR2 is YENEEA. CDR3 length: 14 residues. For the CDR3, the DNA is TGTGCCAGCAGCTTCCTGGGCCTGGCAGATACGCAGTATTTT. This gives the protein CASSFLGLADTQYF.

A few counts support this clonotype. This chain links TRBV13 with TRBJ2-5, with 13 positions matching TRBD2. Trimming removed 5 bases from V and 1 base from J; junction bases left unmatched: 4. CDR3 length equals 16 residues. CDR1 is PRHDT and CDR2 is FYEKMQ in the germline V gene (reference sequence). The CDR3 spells CASSGGTSGAQETQYF. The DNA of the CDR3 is TGTGCCAGCAGCGGTGGGACTAGCGGGGCCCAAGAGACCCAGTACTTC.

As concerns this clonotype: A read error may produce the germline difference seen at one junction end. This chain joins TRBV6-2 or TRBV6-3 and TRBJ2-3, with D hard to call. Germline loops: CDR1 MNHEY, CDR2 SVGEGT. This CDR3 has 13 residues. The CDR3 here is CASRRTGTDTKYF. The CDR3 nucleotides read TGTGCCAGCAGGCGTACTGGCACAGATACGAAGTATTTT.

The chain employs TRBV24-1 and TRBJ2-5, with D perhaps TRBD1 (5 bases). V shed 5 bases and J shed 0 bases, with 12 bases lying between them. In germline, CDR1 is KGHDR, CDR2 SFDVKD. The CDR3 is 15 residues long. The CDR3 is CATSAPTDYQETQYF. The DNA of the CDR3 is TGTGCCACCAGTGCTCCGACAGATTACCAAGAGACCCAGTACTTC.

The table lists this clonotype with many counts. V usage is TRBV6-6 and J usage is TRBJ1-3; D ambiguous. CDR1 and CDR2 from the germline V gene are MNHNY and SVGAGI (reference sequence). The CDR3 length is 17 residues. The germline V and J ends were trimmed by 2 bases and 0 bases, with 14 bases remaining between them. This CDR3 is CASSYLNRLSSGNTIYF. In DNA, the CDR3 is TGTGCCAGCAGTTACCTCAATCGACTGAGCTCTGGAAACACCATATATTTT.

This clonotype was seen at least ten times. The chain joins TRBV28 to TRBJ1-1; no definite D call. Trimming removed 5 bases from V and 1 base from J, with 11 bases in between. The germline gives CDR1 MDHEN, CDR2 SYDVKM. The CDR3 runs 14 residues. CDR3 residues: CASSPGLTNTEAFF. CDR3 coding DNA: TGTGCCAGCAGTCCCGGACTGACGAACACTGAAGCTTTCTTT.

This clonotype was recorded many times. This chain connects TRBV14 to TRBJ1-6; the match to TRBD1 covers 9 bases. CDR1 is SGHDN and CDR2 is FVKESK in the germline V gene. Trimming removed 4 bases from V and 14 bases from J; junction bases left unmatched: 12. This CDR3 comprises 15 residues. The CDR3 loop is CASSPGTGIVKSLHF. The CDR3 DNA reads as TGTGCCAGCAGCCCCGGGACAGGGATCGTGAAATCCCTCCACTTT.

In DNA form, the CDR3 reads TGTGCCAGCAGTTTCTTAGTGGGCAGGGGGCTTACACCCCTCCACTTT. The encoded protein is CASSFLVGRGLTPLHF. The chain recombines TRBV6-6 with TRBJ1-6, with 8 bases lining up with TRBD1. The CDR3 length is 16 residues. V was clipped by 4 bases and J by 11 bases; unmatched bases: 13. Germline CDR1 is MNHNY and CDR2 is SVGAGI (reference sequence).

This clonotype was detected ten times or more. CDR3: CASSQTPLQAFF. In DNA, the CDR3 is TGTGCCAGCAGCCAGACTCCATTACAAGCTTTCTTT. This chain joins TRBV13 and TRBJ1-1; no definite D call. The V gene's germline CDR1 is PRHDT and CDR2 FYEKMQ (reference sequence). The germline V and J ends were trimmed by 5 bases and 9 bases, with 13 bases remaining between them. This CDR3 has 12 residues. The variable domain in full, with the rest retrieved from reference TRBV13 and TRBJ1-1, is AAGVIQSPRHLIKEKRETATLKCYPIPRHDTVYWYQQGPGQDPQFLISFYEKMQSDKGSIPDRFSAQQFSDYHSELNMSSLELGDSALYFCASSQTPLQAFFGQGTRLTVV.

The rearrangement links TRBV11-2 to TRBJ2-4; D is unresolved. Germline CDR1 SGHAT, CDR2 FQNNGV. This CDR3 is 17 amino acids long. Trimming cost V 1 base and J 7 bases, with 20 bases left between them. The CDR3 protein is CASSLVVGRSTGNIQYF. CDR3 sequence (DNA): TGTGCCAGCAGCTTAGTTGTAGGCCGAAGCACTGGGAACATTCAGTACTTC.

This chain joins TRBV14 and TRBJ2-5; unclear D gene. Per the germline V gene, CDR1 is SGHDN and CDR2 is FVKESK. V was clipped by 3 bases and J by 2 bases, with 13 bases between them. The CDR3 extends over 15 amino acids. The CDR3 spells CASSQGADLQETQYF. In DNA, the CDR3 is TGTGCCAGCAGCCAGGGCGCGGACCTGCAAGAGACCCAGTACTTC.

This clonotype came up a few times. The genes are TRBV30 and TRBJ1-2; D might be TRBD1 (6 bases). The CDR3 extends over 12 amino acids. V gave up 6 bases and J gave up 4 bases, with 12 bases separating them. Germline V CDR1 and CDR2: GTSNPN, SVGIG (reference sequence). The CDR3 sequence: CACRGTGYGYTF. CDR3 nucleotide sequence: TGTGCCTGCAGGGGTACCGGCTATGGCTACACCTTC.

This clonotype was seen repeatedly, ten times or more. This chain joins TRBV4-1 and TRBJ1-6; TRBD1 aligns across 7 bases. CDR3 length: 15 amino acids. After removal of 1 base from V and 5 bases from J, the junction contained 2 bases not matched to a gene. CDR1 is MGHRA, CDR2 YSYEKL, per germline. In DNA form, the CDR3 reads TGCGCCAGCAGCCAAGCAGGGGGGGATAATTCACCCCTCCACTTT. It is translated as CASSQAGGDNSPLHF.

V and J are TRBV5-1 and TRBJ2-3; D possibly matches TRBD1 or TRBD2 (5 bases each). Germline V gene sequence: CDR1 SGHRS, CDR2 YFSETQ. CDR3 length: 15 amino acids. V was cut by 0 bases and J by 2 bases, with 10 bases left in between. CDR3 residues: CASSLGGGLTDTQYF. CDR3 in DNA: TGCGCCAGCAGCTTGGGGGGCGGACTCACAGATACGCAGTATTTT.

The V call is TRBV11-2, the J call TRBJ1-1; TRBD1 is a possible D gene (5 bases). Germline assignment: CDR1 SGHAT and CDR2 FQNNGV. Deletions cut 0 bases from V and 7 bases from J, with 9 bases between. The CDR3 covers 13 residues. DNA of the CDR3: TGTGCCAGCAGCTTAGACAGGGCTCGTGAAGCTTTCTTT. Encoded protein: CASSLDRAREAFF.

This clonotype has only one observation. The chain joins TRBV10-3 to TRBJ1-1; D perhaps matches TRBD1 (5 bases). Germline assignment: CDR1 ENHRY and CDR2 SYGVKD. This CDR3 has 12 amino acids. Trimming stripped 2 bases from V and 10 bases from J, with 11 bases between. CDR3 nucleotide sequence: TGTGCCATCAGTGAGACGGGGGGTCGAGCTTTCTTT. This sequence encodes CAISETGGRAFF.

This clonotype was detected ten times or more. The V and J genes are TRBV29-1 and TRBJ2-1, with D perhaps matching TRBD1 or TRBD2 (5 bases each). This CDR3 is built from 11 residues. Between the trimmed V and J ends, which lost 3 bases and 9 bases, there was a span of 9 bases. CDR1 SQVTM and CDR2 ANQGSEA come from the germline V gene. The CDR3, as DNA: TGCAGCGTTGACCGGGGCTCTGAGCAGTTCTTC. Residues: CSVDRGSEQFF.

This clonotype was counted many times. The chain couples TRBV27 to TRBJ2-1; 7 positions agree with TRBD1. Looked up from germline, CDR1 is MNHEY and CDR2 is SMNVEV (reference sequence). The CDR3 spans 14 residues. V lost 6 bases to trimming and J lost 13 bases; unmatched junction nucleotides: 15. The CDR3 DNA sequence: TGTGCCAGCAGACCTCACCCCGACAGGGCGGTACAGTTCTTC. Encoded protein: CASRPHPDRAVQFF.